One and the same sample provided the 19 T cell receptor beta chains below, sequenced in a study of T cell changes during pregnancy in multiple sclerosis. Clones were sequenced by immunoSEQ multiplex PCR, and TCRdb holds only the in-frame ones, with some missing. Here the sample spans roughly 65,000 clones, more than 75% being singletons. The sample in question was peripheral blood, obtained in the third trimester of pregnancy. These receptors were taken from a female donor in good health, enrolled as a control in a pregnancy study.

J is TRBJ1-5 and V is TRBV6-1; the match to TRBD1 covers 8 bases. J was trimmed by 1 base and V by 2 bases; bases with no gene match: 7. The CDR3 loop spans 17 amino acids. CDR1 is MNHNS and CDR2 is SASEGT in the germline V gene. CDR3 region: CASSEMPGGRSNQPQHF. In DNA form, the CDR3 reads TGTGCCAGCAGTGAAATGCCAGGGGGCAGGAGCAATCAGCCCCAGCATTTT.

V and J are TRBV4-1 and TRBJ1-6; D not certain. The CDR3 is 15 residues long. V lost 4 bases to trimming and J lost 10 bases, with 17 bases between them. CDR1 is MGHRA, CDR2 YSYEKL, per germline. CDR3 in DNA: TGCGCCAGCAGCCGGCCGCCCACTGAGGAATCACCCCTCCACTTT. It encodes CASSRPPTEESPLHF.

The chain uses TRBV18 and TRBJ1-4, with D unresolved. There are 14 residues in the CDR3. Germline CDR1 KGHSH, CDR2 LQKENI. The V gene lost 3 bases and the J gene lost 11 bases, with 16 bases spanning the gap. Here the CDR3 DNA reads TGTGCCAGCTCACCGCCTCCCGGGGAAGGGAAACTGTTTTTT. It translates to CASSPPPGEGKLFF.

Note on this clone: The junction and the germline gene differ at one end; a read error may be behind it. The V call is TRBV5-8, the J call TRBJ2-7, with TRBD2 as a possible D gene (6 bases). The germline gives CDR1 SGHTS, CDR2 YDEGEE. The CDR3 runs to 14 residues. CDR3 bases: TGTGCCAGCAGCTTAGCGGGCCTTCAATACGGGCAGTACTTC. This translates into CASSLAGLQYGQYF.

J is TRBJ1-4 and V is TRBV5-6; tentatively, D is TRBD1 (5 bases). The V and J ends lost 7 bases and 7 bases respectively, with 17 bases between them. CDR1 and CDR2 (germline): SGHDT, YYEEEE. The CDR3 length is 14 residues. CDR3 sequence: CASSPEQGVEKLFF. CDR3 sequence (DNA): TGTGCCAGCTCGCCCGAGCAAGGGGTTGAAAAACTGTTTTTT.

The chain couples TRBV19 to TRBJ2-1, with 8 bases lining up with TRBD1. From germline, CDR1 is LNHDA and CDR2 SQIVND (reference sequence). The CDR3 is 16 residues long. V was pared by 5 bases and J by 0 bases, with 6 bases of the junction left unmatched. The CDR3 spells CASSFPGTGSYNEQFF. Written as DNA, the CDR3 is TGTGCCAGTAGTTTCCCCGGGACAGGCTCCTACAATGAGCAGTTCTTC.

The genes are TRBV11-1 and TRBJ1-1; D is perhaps TRBD1 (5 bases). The germline V gene encodes CDR1 SGHAT and CDR2 FQDESV (reference sequence). This CDR3 is 15 amino acids long. The V end lost 5 bases, the J end lost 0 bases, and 13 bases lay between the germline ends. The DNA of the CDR3 is TGTGCCAGCAGCCCCCGGGAGGGGTTGAACACTGAAGCTTTCTTT. Its protein is CASSPREGLNTEAFF.

This chain connects TRBV27 to TRBJ1-1; D unresolved. This CDR3 comprises 11 residues. Per germline, CDR1 MNHEY and CDR2 SMNVEV (reference sequence). V gave up 2 bases and J gave up 10 bases, with 8 bases separating them. CDR3 DNA: TGTGCCAGCAGTTTAATGGGGAGAGCTTTCTTT. Translating it yields CASSLMGRAFF.

V and J are TRBV11-1 and TRBJ1-1; maybe TRBD1 (6 bases). CDR1 is SGHAT, CDR2 FQDESV, per germline (reference sequence). V was cut by 5 bases and J by 7 bases, with 17 bases left in between. The CDR3 is 14 residues long. Written as DNA, the CDR3 is TGTGCCAGCAGCAACGCGCTGGGGGCATATGAAGCTTTCTTT. Translation gives CASSNALGAYEAFF.

This chain joins TRBV19 and TRBJ1-5; TRBD1 agrees at 7 bases. With 7 bases clipped from V and 4 bases from J, the junction kept 22 bases outside the gene matches. The germline V gene encodes CDR1 LNHDA and CDR2 SQIVND (reference sequence). CDR3 length: 19 amino acids. The CDR3 DNA reads TGTGCCAGTAAGGGGTCAAGACAGGGTAAGGTCTTGGCTAATCAGCCCCAGCATTTT. Translating it yields CASKGSRQGKVLANQPQHF.

This chain uses TRBV5-1 with TRBJ2-1, with a tentative D call TRBD2 (5 bases). The CDR3 consists of 13 residues. From germline, CDR1 is SGHRS and CDR2 YFSETQ. The V and J ends lost 5 bases and 9 bases respectively, with 15 bases between them. CDR3 loop: CASRPLIGGEQFF. In DNA form, the CDR3 reads TGCGCCAGCAGACCCCTCATCGGAGGTGAGCAGTTCTTC.

This clone was counted once. The chain carries TRBV28 and TRBJ2-3, with 11 bases fitting TRBD2. V dropped 5 bases and J dropped 0; count of bases not matched to a gene: 16. The CDR3 loop spans 20 amino acids. Looked up from germline, CDR1 is MDHEN and CDR2 is SYDVKM. The CDR3 loop reads CASSRARRSGGALSTDTQYF. The CDR3 coding sequence is TGTGCCAGCAGTCGAGCACGGCGTAGCGGGGGGGCGTTGAGCACAGATACGCAGTATTTT. Full variable domain (outside the CDR3, taken from reference TRBV28 and TRBJ2-3): DVKVTQSSRYLVKRTGEKVFLECVQDMDHENMFWYRQDPGLGLRLIYFSYDVKMKEKGDIPEGYSVSREKKERFSLILESASTNQTSMYLCASSRARRSGGALSTDTQYFGPGTRLTVL.

The gene calls are TRBV7-8 and TRBJ1-1; 7 bases align to TRBD1. CDR3 length equals 14 residues. Germline CDR1 reads SGHVS; CDR2 reads FQNEAQ. The V and J ends lost 1 base and 4 bases, in that order; junction bases with no gene match: 3. The CDR3 DNA follows: TGTGCCAGCAGCTTAGGGGCAGGGGGCACTGAAGCTTTCTTT. Translated: CASSLGAGGTEAFF.

The chain carries TRBV4-2 and TRBJ2-1; 7 bases fit TRBD1. After removal of 1 base from V and 4 bases from J, the junction contained 4 bases not matched to a gene. The CDR3 sequence is 15 residues long. The germline V gene has CDR1 LGHNA and CDR2 YNFKEQ. CDR3 loop: CASSQGGGTYNEQFF. CDR3 in DNA: TGTGCCAGCAGCCAAGGAGGGGGCACTTACAATGAGCAGTTCTTC.

The CDR3 sequence is CAHRDIQPQHF. The CDR3 DNA follows: TGTGCCCACAGGGATATCCAGCCCCAGCATTTT. V usage is TRBV5-5 and J usage is TRBJ1-5; a weak D match, TRBD1 (6 bases). Trimming left V 10 bases short and J 7 bases short, with 12 bases between. Germline V lookup: CDR1 SGHKS, CDR2 YYEKEE (reference sequence). The CDR3 loop spans 11 amino acids.

The V gene is TRBV11-2, the J gene TRBJ1-1, with D possibly matching TRBD1 (6 bases). The CDR3 runs to 13 residues. The germline gives CDR1 SGHAT, CDR2 FQNNGV. Trimming took 4 bases from V and 3 from J, leaving 9 bases between them. This chain's CDR3 is CASSSRGYTEAFF. CDR3 DNA sequence: TGTGCCAGCAGCTCCAGGGGTTACACTGAAGCTTTCTTT.

The V gene is TRBV6-5, the J gene TRBJ1-2, with D perhaps TRBD1 (5 bases). V was shortened by 6 bases and J by 8 bases, with 16 bases between the two germline ends. Germline loops: CDR1 MNHEY, CDR2 SVGAGI. The CDR3 contains 13 residues. The CDR3 nucleotides are TGTGCCAGCAGCTCGGACACGTCCAACGGCTACACCTTC. Its protein is CASSSDTSNGYTF.

This chain uses TRBV7-2 with TRBJ1-2; TRBD1 matches at 7 bases. Germline CDR1 SGHTA, CDR2 FQGNSA. The trim removed 5 bases at V and 7 bases at J, leaving 4 bases unmatched. This CDR3 has 12 residues. The CDR3 DNA is TGTGCCAGCAGCCTACGACAGGGTGGCTACACCTTC. Its protein product is CASSLRQGGYTF.

This chain's CDR3 is CASSLEGVNNEQFF. CDR3 DNA sequence: TGTGCCAGCAGCTTAGAAGGGGTTAACAATGAGCAGTTCTTC. The rearrangement links TRBV7-9 to TRBJ2-1; D is possibly TRBD1 (5 bases). The V end lost 1 base, the J end lost 5 bases, and 9 bases lay between the germline ends. Germline V lookup: CDR1 SEHNR, CDR2 FQNEAQ (reference sequence). CDR3 length: 14 residues. Filled out from reference TRBV7-9 and TRBJ2-1, the complete variable domain reads DTGVSQNPRHKITKRGQNVTFRCDPISEHNRLYWYRQTLGQGPEFLTYFQNEAQLEKSRLLSDRFSAERPKGSFSTLEIQRTEQGDSAMYLCASSLEGVNNEQFFGPGTRLTVL.